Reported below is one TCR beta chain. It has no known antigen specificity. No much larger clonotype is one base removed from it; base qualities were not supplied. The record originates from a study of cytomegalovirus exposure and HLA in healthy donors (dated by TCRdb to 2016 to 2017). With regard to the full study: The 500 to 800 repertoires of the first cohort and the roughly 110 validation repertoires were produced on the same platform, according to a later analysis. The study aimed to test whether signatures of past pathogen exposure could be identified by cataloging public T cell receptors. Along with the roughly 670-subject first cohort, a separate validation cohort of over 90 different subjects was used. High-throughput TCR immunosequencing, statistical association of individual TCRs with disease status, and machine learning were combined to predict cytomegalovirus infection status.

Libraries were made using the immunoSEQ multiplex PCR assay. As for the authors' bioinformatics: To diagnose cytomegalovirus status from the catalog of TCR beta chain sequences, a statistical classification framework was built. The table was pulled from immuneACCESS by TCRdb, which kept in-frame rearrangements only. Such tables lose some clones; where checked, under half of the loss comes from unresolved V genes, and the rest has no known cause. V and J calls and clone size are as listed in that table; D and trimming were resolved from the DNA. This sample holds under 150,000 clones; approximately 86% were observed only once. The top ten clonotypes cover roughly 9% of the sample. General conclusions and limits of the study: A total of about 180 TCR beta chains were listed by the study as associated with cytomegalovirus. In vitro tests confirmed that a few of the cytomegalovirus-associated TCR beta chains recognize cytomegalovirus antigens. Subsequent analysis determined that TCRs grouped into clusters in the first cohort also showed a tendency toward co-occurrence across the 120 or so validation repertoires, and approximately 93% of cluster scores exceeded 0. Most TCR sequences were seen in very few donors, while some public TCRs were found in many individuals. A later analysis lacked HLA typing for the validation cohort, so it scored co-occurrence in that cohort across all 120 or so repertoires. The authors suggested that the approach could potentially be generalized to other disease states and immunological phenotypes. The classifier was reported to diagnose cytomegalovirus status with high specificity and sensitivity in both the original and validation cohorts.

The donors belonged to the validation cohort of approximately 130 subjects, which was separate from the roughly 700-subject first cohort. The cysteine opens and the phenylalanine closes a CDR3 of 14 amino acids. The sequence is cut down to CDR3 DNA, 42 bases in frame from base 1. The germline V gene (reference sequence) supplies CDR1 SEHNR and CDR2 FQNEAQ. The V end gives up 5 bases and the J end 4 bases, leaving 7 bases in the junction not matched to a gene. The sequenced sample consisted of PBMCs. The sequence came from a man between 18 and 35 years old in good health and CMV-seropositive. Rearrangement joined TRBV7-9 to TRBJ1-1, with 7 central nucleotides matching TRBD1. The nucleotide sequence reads TGTGCCAGCAGCAAGAACAGGGGTGGCACTGAAGCTTTCTTT. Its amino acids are CASSKNRGGTEAFF.